The 5 T cell receptor beta chains in this list originate from one sample, sequenced in a study of CD8+CD57+ T cells in acquired aplastic anemia. Genomic DNA templated the TCR beta VDJ and CDR3 profiling. TCRdb redid the calling of the reads with MiXCR, one entry per CDR3 protein. The sample records around 230,000 distinct CDR3 sequences, roughly 57% being singletons. Sequenced material: sorted CD4+, CD8+, or CD8+CD57+ T cells (not recorded which) from PBMCs. All receptors come from a human donor in good health.

The CDR3 is CASSTVTGDSPLHF. As DNA, the CDR3 is TGTGCCAGTAGTACAGTTACCGGGGATTCACCCCTCCACTTT. The rearrangement links TRBV19 to TRBJ1-6; D not certain. This CDR3 comprises 14 residues. V lost 4 bases and J 8 bases, leaving 12 bases between the germline ends. Germline values: CDR1 LNHDA, CDR2 SQIVND (reference sequence). Looking up the rest from reference TRBV19 and TRBJ1-6 gives the full variable domain: DGGITQSPKYLFRKEGQNVTLSCEQNLNHDAMYWYRQDPGQGLRLIYYSQIVNDFQKGDIAEGYSVSREKKESFPLTVTSAQKNPTAFYLCASSTVTGDSPLHFGNGTRLTVT.

The rearrangement uses TRBV7-6 and TRBJ2-2, with TRBD2 matching 7 bases. The CDR3 has 16 amino acids. The germline CDR1 and CDR2 sequences are SGHVS and FNYEAQ. Losses at the gene ends were 2 bases for V and 1 base for J; bases not matched to a gene: 4. As DNA, the CDR3 is TGTGCCAGCAGCTTATTCCAGCGGGGGAACACCGGGGAGCTGTTTTTT. This gives the protein CASSLFQRGNTGELFF.

The rearrangement joins TRBV7-2 to TRBJ1-1; TRBD1 aligns across 7 bases. The ends lost 5 bases at V and 1 base at J; junction bases unmatched: 7. The CDR3 is made up of 15 amino acids. Germline loops: CDR1 SGHTA, CDR2 FQGNSA. CDR3 nucleotides: TGTGCCAGCAGCCTAACCGGGACAGCGAACACTGAAGCTTTCTTT. Its translation: CASSLTGTANTEAFF.

This clonotype appeared many times. The chain carries TRBV6-4 and TRBJ2-1, with D maybe TRBD2 (6 bases). In germline, CDR1 is MRHNA, CDR2 SNTAGT. The CDR3 extends over 14 amino acids. Trimming took 8 bases from V and 6 from J, leaving 17 bases between them. CDR3 DNA sequence: TGTGCCAGCGGGCCAGGGCGGGAAACCAATGAGCAGTTCTTC. Translating it yields CASGPGRETNEQFF.

This clonotype has ten or more counts. The chain recombines TRBV19 with TRBJ2-7; D possibly corresponds to TRBD2 (5 bases). Trimming removed 1 base at V and 2 bases at J, with 9 bases between. Germline assignment: CDR1 LNHDA and CDR2 SQIVND (reference sequence). The CDR3 sequence is 14 residues long. Here the CDR3 DNA reads TGTGCCAGTAGTATAGGTCTAGCCGCCTACGAGCAGTACTTC. This translates into CASSIGLAAYEQYF.